A single T cell receptor (beta chain) is shown here with its context. No antigen is known for it. Treatment noted: roughly 10-day PBMC culture with coronavirus spike peptide pools or control peptides (ViraFEST assay). This record comes from a study of vaccination and CD4 T cells after COVID-19. About the study: Post-COVID specimens were obtained a median about 100 days after diagnosis (range 35 to 161).

Germline-derived CDR1 and CDR2 are MGHRA and YSYEKL. CDR3 size: 14 residues. V was clipped by 5 bases and J by 2 bases, with 7 bases between them. Sequenced with the Oncomine TCR Beta short-read assay was DNA taken from cultured CD4+ T cells. One entry per CDR3 protein, called by TCRdb with MiXCR from the PCR reads. Found here are over 15,000 distinct CDR3 sequences, roughly 43% of them singletons; the top ten hold about 6.5%. The V and J genes are TRBV4-1 and TRBJ1-6; tentative D call: TRBD1 (5 bases). Material: CD4+ T cells from blood, cultured in vitro, obtained after SARS-CoV-2 vaccination. The clonotype was recovered from a human donor who had recovered from COVID-19. This CDR3 reads CASSTGAYNSPLHF. CDR3 nucleotide sequence: TGCGCCAGCAGCACGGGGGCCTATAATTCACCCCTCCACTTT.